This T cell receptor beta chain was found in a study of CD8+CD57+ T cells in acquired aplastic anemia. TCR beta VDJ and CDR3 profiling used genomic DNA as template. TCRdb itself ran the reads through MiXCR, one entry per CDR3 protein. The repertoire holds about 160,000 distinct CDR3 sequences, with 48% as singletons. An expansion of CD8+CD57+ cells by flow cytometry had been shown in patients chosen for sequencing. Patients were therapy-naive when their blood was sampled. V was shortened by 2 bases and J by 5 bases, with 21 bases between the two germline ends. The CDR3 is 17 amino acids. Germline V gene sequence: CDR1 MGHDK, CDR2 SYGVNS.

The sequenced sample was sorted CD4+, CD8+, or CD8+CD57+ T cells (not recorded which) from PBMCs. This chain links TRBV25-1 with TRBJ1-1; TRBD1 might be the D (6 bases). This TCR derives from a human donor with aplastic anemia. CDR3 sequence reads: CASSERRTDLLPTEAFF. CDR3 DNA: TGTGCCAGCAGTGAAAGGCGGACAGACCTTTTACCGACTGAAGCTTTCTTT.